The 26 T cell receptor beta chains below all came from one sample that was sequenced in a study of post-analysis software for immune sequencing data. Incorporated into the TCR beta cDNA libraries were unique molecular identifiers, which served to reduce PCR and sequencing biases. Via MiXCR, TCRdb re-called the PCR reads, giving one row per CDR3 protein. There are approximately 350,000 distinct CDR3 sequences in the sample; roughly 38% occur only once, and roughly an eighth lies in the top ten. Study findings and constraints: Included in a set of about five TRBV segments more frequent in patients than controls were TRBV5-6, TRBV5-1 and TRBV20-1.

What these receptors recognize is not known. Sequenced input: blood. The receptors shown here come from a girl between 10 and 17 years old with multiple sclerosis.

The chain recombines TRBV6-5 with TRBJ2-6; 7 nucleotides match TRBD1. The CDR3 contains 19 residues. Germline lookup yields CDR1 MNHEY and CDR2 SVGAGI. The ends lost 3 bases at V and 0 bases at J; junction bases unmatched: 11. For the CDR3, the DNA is TGTGCCAGCAGTTATCGGCTCCCGGGACAGACCTCTGGGGCCAACGTCCTGACTTTC. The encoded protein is CASSYRLPGQTSGANVLTF.

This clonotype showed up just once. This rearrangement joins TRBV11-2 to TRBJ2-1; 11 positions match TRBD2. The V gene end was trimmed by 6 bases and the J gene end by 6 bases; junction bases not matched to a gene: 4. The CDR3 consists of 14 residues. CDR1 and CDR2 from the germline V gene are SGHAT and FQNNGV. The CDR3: CASRPSGGINEQFF. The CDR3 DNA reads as TGTGCCAGCAGACCTAGCGGGGGGATCAATGAGCAGTTCTTC.

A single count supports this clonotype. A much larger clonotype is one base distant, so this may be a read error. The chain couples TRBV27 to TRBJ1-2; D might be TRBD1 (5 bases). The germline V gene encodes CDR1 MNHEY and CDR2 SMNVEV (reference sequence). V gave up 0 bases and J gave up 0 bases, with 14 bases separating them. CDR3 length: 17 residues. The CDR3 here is CASSLSMRGGPNYGYTF. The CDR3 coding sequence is TGTGCCAGCAGTTTATCGATGCGGGGCGGACCTAACTATGGCTACACCTTC.

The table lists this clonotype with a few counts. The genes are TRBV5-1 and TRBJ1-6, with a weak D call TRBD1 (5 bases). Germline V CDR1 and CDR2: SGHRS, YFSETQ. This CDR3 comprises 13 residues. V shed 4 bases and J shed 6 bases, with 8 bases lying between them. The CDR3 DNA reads TGCGCCAGCAGCCCGGACACTAATTCACCCCTCCACTTT. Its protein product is CASSPDTNSPLHF.

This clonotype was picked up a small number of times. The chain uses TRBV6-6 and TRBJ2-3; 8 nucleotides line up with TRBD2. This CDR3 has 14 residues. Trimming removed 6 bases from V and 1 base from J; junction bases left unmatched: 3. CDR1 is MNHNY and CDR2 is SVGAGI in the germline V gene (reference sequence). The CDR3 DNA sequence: TGTGCCAGCAGAGATAGCGGGGGCACAGATACGCAGTATTTT. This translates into CASRDSGGTDTQYF.

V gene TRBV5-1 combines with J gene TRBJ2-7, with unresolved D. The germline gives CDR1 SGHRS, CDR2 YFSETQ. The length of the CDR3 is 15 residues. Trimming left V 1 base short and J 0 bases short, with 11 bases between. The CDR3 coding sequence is TGCGCCAGCAGCTTGAGTTTGCACAGCTCCTACGAGCAGTACTTC. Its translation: CASSLSLHSSYEQYF.

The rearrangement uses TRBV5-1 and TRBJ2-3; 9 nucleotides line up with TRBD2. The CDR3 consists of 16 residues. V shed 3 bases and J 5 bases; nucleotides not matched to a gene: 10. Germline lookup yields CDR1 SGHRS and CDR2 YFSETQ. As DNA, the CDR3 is TGCGCCAGCAGCTCCCCGGGGCGGGGGGGAAAAGATACGCAGTATTTT. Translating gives CASSSPGRGGKDTQYF. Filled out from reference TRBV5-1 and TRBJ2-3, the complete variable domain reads KAGVTQTPRYLIKTRGQQVTLSCSPISGHRSVSWYQQTPGQGLQFLFEYFSETQRNKGNFPGRFSGRQFSNSRSEMNVSTLELGDSALYLCASSSPGRGGKDTQYFGPGTRLTVL.

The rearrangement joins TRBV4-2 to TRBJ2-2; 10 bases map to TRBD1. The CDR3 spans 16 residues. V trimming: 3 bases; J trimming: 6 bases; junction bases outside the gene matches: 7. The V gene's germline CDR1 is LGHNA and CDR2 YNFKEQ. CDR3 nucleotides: TGTGCCAGCAGCCAGACAGGGGGCTCTGGGGCCGGGGAGCTGTTTTTT. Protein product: CASSQTGGSGAGELFF.

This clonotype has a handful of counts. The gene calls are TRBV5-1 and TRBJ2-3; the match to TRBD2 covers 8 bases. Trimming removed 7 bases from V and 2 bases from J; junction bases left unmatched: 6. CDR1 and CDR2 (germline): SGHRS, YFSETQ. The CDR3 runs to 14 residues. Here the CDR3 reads CASRTGGVTDTQYF. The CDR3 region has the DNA TGCGCCAGCCGGACGGGGGGGGTCACAGATACGCAGTATTTT. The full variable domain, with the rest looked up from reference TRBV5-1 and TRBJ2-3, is KAGVTQTPRYLIKTRGQQVTLSCSPISGHRSVSWYQQTPGQGLQFLFEYFSETQRNKGNFPGRFSGRQFSNSRSEMNVSTLELGDSALYLCASRTGGVTDTQYFGPGTRLTVL.

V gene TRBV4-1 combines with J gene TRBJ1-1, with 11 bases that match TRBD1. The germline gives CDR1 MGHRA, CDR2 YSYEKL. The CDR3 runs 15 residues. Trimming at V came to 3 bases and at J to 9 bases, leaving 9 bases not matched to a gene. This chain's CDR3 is CASSQPGQGVPKAFF. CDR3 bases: TGCGCCAGCAGCCAGCCGGGACAGGGGGTACCGAAAGCTTTCTTT.

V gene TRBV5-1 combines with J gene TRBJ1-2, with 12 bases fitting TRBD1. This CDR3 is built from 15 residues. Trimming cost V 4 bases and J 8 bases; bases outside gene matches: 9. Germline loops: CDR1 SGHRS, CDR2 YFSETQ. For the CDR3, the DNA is TGCGCCAGCAGCCCCGGGACAGGGGGCTGGGGGGGCTACACCTTC. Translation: CASSPGTGGWGGYTF.

The CDR3 loop is CASSPRPSGSNEQFF. CDR3 sequence (DNA): TGTGCCAGCAGCCCTCGACCCTCGGGGTCCAATGAGCAGTTCTTC. The chain recombines TRBV7-3 with TRBJ2-1; TRBD2 is a possible D gene (5 bases). Trimming cost V 5 bases and J 6 bases, with 17 bases left between them. The CDR3 has 15 residues. Per germline, CDR1 SGHTA and CDR2 FQGTGA.

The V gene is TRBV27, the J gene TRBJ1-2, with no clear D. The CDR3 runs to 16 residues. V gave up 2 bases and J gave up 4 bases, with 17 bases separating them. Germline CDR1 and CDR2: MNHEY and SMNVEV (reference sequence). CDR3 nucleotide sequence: TGTGCCAGCAGTTTAAGTGAGGGCCCGGCCGGCTATGGCTACACCTTC. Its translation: CASSLSEGPAGYGYTF.

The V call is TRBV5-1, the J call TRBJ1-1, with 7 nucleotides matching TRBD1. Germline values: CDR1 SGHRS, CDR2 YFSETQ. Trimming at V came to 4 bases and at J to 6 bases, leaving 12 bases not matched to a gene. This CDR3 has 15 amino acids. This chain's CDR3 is CASSLYRGKGAEAFF. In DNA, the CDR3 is TGCGCCAGCAGCCTGTACAGGGGAAAAGGGGCTGAAGCTTTCTTT.

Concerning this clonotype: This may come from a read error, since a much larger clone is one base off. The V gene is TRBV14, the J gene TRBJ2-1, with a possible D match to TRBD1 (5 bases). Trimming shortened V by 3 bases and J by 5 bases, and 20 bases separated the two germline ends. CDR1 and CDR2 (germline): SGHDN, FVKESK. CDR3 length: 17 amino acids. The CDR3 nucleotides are TGTGCCAGCAGCCAGGGGAAGGGGTCCCAATACCACAATGAGCAGTTCTTC. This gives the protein CASSQGKGSQYHNEQFF.

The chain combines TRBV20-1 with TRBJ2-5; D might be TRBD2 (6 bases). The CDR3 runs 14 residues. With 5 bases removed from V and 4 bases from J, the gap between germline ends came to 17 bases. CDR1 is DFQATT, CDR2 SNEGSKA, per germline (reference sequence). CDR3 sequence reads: CSAPRTGRIETQYF. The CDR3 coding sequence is TGCAGTGCTCCTCGGACTGGGAGGATAGAGACCCAGTACTTC.

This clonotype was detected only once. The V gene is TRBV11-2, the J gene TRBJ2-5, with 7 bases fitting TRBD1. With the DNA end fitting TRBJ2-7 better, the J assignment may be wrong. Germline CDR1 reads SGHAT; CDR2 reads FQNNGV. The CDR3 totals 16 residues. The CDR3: CASSPTLAGGTYEQYF. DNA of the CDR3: TGTGCCAGCAGCCCGACGCTCGCAGGGGGAACCTACGAGCAGTACTTC.

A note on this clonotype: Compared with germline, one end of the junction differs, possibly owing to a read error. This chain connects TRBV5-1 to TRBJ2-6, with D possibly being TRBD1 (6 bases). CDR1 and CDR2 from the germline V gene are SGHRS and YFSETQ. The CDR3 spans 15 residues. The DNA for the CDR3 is TGCGCCAGCAGCTTAACACAGGGAAGGGCCGACGTCCTGACTTTC. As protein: CASSLTQGRADVLTF.

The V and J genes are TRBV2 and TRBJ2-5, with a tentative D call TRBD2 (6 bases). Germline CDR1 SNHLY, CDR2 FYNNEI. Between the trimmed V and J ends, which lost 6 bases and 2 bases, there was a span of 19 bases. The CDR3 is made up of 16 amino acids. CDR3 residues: CASSANTGAGQETQYF. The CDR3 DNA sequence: TGTGCCAGCAGCGCAAATACGGGAGCAGGGCAAGAGACCCAGTACTTC. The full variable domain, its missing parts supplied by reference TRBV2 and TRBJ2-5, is EPEVTQTPSHQVTQMGQEVILRCVPISNHLYFYWYRQILGQKVEFLVSFYNNEISEKSEIFDDQFSVERPDGSNFTLKIRSTKLEDSAMYFCASSANTGAGQETQYFGPGTRLLVL.

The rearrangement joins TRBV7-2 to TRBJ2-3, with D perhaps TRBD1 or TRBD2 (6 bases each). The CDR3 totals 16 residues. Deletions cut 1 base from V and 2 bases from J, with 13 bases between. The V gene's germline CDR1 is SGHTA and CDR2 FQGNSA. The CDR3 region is CASSLVGGFLTDTQYF. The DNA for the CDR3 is TGTGCCAGCAGCTTAGTCGGGGGCTTCCTCACAGATACGCAGTATTTT. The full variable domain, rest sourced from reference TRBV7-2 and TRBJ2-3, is GAGVSQSPSNKVTEKGKDVELRCDPISGHTALYWYRQSLGQGLEFLIYFQGNSAPDKSGLPSDRFSAERTGGSVSTLTIQRTQQEDSAVYLCASSLVGGFLTDTQYFGPGTRLTVL.

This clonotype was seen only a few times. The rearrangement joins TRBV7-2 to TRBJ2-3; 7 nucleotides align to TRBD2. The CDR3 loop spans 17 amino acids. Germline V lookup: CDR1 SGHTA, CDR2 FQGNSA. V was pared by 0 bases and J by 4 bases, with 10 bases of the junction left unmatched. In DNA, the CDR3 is TGTGCCAGCAGCTTAGCGGGGGGGAGCGCGCGGGCAGATACGCAGTATTTT. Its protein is CASSLAGGSARADTQYF.

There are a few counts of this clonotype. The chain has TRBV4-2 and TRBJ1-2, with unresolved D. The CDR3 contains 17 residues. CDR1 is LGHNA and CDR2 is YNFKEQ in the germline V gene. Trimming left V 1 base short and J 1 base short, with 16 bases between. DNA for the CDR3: TGTGCCAGCAGCCAAGCTGGCGGCAGCAATGTTAACTATGGCTACACCTTC. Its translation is CASSQAGGSNVNYGYTF.

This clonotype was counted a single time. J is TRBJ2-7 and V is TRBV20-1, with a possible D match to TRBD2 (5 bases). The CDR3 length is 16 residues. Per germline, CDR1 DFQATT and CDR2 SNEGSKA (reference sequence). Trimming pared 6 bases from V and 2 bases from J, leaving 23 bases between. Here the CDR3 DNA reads TGCAGTGCCATTAGAGATTTCGGGAATCCAACCTACGAGCAGTACTTC. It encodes CSAIRDFGNPTYEQYF.

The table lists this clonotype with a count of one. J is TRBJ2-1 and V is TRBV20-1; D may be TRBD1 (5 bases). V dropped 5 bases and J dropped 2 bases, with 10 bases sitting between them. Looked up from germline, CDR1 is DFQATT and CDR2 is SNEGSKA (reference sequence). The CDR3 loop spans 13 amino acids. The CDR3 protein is CSAGAVTYNEQFF. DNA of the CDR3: TGCAGTGCTGGGGCGGTTACCTACAATGAGCAGTTCTTC.

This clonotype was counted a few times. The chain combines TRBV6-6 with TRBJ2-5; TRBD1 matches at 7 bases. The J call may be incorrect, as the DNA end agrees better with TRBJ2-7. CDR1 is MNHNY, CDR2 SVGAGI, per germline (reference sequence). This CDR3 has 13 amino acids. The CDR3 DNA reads TGTGCCAGCAGTAATACAGGGGCGGGCGAGCAGTACTTC. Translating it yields CASSNTGAGEQYF.

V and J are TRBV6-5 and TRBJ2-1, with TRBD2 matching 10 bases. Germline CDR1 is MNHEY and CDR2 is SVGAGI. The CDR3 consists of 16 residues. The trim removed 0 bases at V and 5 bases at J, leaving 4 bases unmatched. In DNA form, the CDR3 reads TGTGCCAGCAGTTACTCGAGCGGGGGGGCCGACAATGAGCAGTTCTTC. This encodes CASSYSSGGADNEQFF.